These 27 T cell receptor beta chains originate from one sample sequenced in a study of CD8 T cells in ankylosing spondylitis. MiXCR, applied by TCRdb to the 5' RACE reads, yields one record per CDR3 protein. The sample shows around 130,000 distinct CDR3 sequences, roughly 13% of them seen only once. Sequencing was done on a sample of blood, either unsorted or a sorted T cell fraction (not recorded which). The source of these receptors is a female donor with ankylosing spondylitis or in good health (not recorded which).

There are a few counts of this clonotype. V gene TRBV3-1 combines with J gene TRBJ1-1; maybe TRBD1 (5 bases). Germline V gives CDR1 LGHDT, CDR2 YNNKEL (reference sequence). V gave up 3 bases and J gave up 6 bases, with 17 bases separating them. The CDR3 covers 15 residues. CDR3 DNA sequence: TGTGCCAGCAGCCAGGAGGGACTGGTCCAACCTGAAGCTTTCTTT. Its translation is CASSQEGLVQPEAFF.

J is TRBJ2-7 and V is TRBV5-4, with 11 bases identical to TRBD2. V lost 4 bases, J lost 5 bases, and 8 bases stayed unmatched. CDR3 size: 15 residues. In germline, CDR1 is SGHNT, CDR2 YYREEE (reference sequence). The CDR3 is CASSLSGRANDEQYF. DNA of the CDR3: TGTGCCAGCAGCCTTAGCGGGAGGGCTAACGACGAGCAGTACTTC.

In this sample, this clonotype turned up many times. The chain couples TRBV12-3 or TRBV12-4 to TRBJ2-1; 12 positions agree with TRBD2. The CDR3 loop spans 15 amino acids. V was clipped by 6 bases and J by 8 bases; unmatched bases: 8. CDR3 nucleotides: TGTGCCAGCAGGGTTAGACTAGCGGGAGACCATGAGCAGTTCTTC. Translation: CASRVRLAGDHEQFF.

This clonotype has more than one count but fewer than ten. The chain links TRBV12-3 or TRBV12-4 to TRBJ2-7, with D possibly being TRBD1 (6 bases). The V and J ends lost 7 bases and 5 bases respectively, with 15 bases between them. The CDR3 extends over 13 amino acids. CDR3 DNA sequence: TGTGCCAGCACCACCCTCCAGGGGAACGAGCAGTACTTC. Amino acid sequence: CASTTLQGNEQYF.

This clonotype was seen a handful of times. The chain uses TRBV30 and TRBJ1-2; D is unclear. From germline, CDR1 is GTSNPN and CDR2 SVGIG (reference sequence). The CDR3 covers 16 residues. Trimming cost V 5 bases and J 3 bases, with 22 bases left between them. The CDR3 sequence is CAWVFSSALVDYGYTF. The CDR3, as DNA: TGTGCCTGGGTTTTTAGTAGTGCCCTGGTAGACTATGGCTACACCTTC.

This clonotype was detected ten times or more. The chain is built from TRBV7-9 and TRBJ1-2; D might be TRBD1 (6 bases). Trimming left V 5 bases short and J 0 bases short, with 13 bases between. The germline V gene has CDR1 SEHNR and CDR2 FQNEAQ (reference sequence). CDR3 length: 15 amino acids. The CDR3 nucleotides are TGTGCCAGCAGCCTACAGGGAGCCTCTAACTATGGCTACACCTTC. Translated: CASSLQGASNYGYTF.

Many counts were recorded for this clonotype. In DNA form, the CDR3 reads TGTGCCAGCAGATCACACTCGGATGAGCAGTTCTTC. This sequence encodes CASRSHSDEQFF. The chain couples TRBV6-2 or TRBV6-3 to TRBJ2-1; no firm D call. There are 12 residues in the CDR3. Per germline, CDR1 MNHEY and CDR2 SVGEGT. V lost 6 bases, J lost 8 bases, and 11 bases lay in between.

This clonotype was observed at least ten times. The chain recombines TRBV20-1 with TRBJ1-1; TRBD1 might be the D (5 bases). Per germline, CDR1 DFQATT and CDR2 SNEGSKA (reference sequence). CDR3 length: 14 amino acids. V was clipped by 3 bases and J by 5 bases, with 16 bases between them. CDR3 region: CSASGGESGTEAFF. CDR3 bases: TGCAGTGCTAGTGGGGGAGAGAGTGGAACTGAAGCTTTCTTT.

At least ten counts were recorded for this clonotype. The J gene is TRBJ1-4, the V gene TRBV11-2, with 9 bases identical to TRBD1. From germline, CDR1 is SGHAT and CDR2 FQNNGV. The CDR3 is 15 amino acids. The V gene end was trimmed by 1 base and the J gene end by 4 bases; junction bases not matched to a gene: 1. The CDR3 loop is CASSLGDRDNEKLFF. CDR3 bases: TGTGCCAGCAGCTTAGGGGACAGGGATAATGAAAAACTGTTTTTT.

This clonotype turned up a few times. This chain connects TRBV18 to TRBJ1-4; unclear D gene. The germline CDR1 and CDR2 sequences are KGHSH and LQKENI. The V end lost 5 bases, the J end lost 1 base, and 8 bases lay between the germline ends. The length of the CDR3 is 14 residues. CDR3 nucleotides: TGTGCCAGCTCAGAGGCGGTAACTAATGAAAAACTGTTTTTT. Protein: CASSEAVTNEKLFF.

A note on this clonotype: This clone may be a read error of a much larger clone one base away. V and J are TRBV7-9 and TRBJ1-2, with unresolved D. The CDR3 runs 15 residues. V was cut by 5 bases and J by 1 base, with 14 bases left in between. The germline V gene encodes CDR1 SEHNR and CDR2 FQNEAQ (reference sequence). CDR3 nucleotide sequence: TGTGCCAGCAGCCCGGGAGGTCACGTTAACTATGGCTACACCTTC. It translates to CASSPGGHVNYGYTF.

This clonotype was detected only a few times. V gene TRBV4-1 combines with J gene TRBJ2-7, with 7 bases identical to TRBD2. The CDR3 has 15 amino acids. Losses at the gene ends were 0 bases for V and 5 bases for J; bases not matched to a gene: 7. The germline V gene encodes CDR1 MGHRA and CDR2 YSYEKL. In DNA form, the CDR3 reads TGCGCCAGCAGCCAAGATCGGGGACTACTTAACGAGCAGTACTTC. Translated, it gives CASSQDRGLLNEQYF.

This clonotype was counted at least ten times. The V gene is TRBV5-1, the J gene TRBJ1-1; the D gene is possibly TRBD1 (6 bases). V lost 0 bases and J lost 11, with 14 bases in between. The CDR3 sequence is 13 residues long. Germline assignment: CDR1 SGHRS and CDR2 YFSETQ. The CDR3 DNA is TGCGCCAGCAGCTTGGGACAGGCGAGTACGGCTTTCTTT. This gives the protein CASSLGQASTAFF.

This clonotype was observed a handful of times. The chain links TRBV20-1 to TRBJ2-1; 16 bases match TRBD2. Per germline, CDR1 DFQATT and CDR2 SNEGSKA (reference sequence). The CDR3 is 19 residues long. V shed 6 bases, J shed 4 bases, and the junction held 15 bases outside the gene matches. The CDR3 nucleotides are TGCAGTGCACCAACGGGGACTAGCGGGGGGGCTATGTCGTACAATGAGCAGTTCTTC. This encodes CSAPTGTSGGAMSYNEQFF.

This clonotype was recorded at least ten times. The rearrangement uses TRBV6-4 and TRBJ2-2, with TRBD2 identical over 11 bases. This CDR3 comprises 18 residues. J was trimmed by 6 bases and V by 4 bases; bases with no gene match: 13. Germline V CDR1 and CDR2: MRHNA, SNTAGT. In DNA form, the CDR3 reads TGTGCCAGCAGTGCCGAAGGACTAGCGGGTCCGTATGCCGGGGAGCTGTTTTTT. This gives the protein CASSAEGLAGPYAGELFF.

This rearrangement joins TRBV5-1 to TRBJ2-3; D gene ambiguous. In germline, CDR1 is SGHRS, CDR2 YFSETQ. The CDR3 has 13 amino acids. Trimming stripped 6 bases from V and 14 bases from J, with 22 bases between. The CDR3 reads CASNGETGVERYF. Written as DNA, the CDR3 is TGCGCCAGCAACGGCGAGACTGGTGTAGAGCGGTATTTT.

This clonotype was recorded a few times. The chain combines TRBV6-1 with TRBJ2-5, with D possibly matching TRBD2 (5 bases). The CDR3 totals 12 residues. Per germline, CDR1 MNHNS and CDR2 SASEGT. V was trimmed by 8 bases and J by 7 bases, leaving 14 bases between them. The CDR3, as DNA: TGTGCCAGCCGAAAGACTGCGGGGACCCAGTACTTC. Translating it yields CASRKTAGTQYF.

The CDR3 DNA is TGTGCCAGCAGTGGTGACCATAGGACCCAGTACTTC. It encodes CASSGDHRTQYF. The chain recombines TRBV25-1 with TRBJ2-5, with no clear D. Trimming removed 4 bases at V and 7 bases at J, with 10 bases between. CDR3 length equals 12 residues. Germline CDR1 MGHDK, CDR2 SYGVNS.

This clonotype occurred a few times. V gene TRBV5-1 combines with J gene TRBJ2-3; D unclear. CDR1 SGHRS and CDR2 YFSETQ come from the germline V gene. This CDR3 has 16 amino acids. The ends were cut back, 0 bases at V and 2 bases at J, with 13 bases in the middle. The CDR3 nucleotides are TGCGCCAGCAGCTTGGAGCCCAACGCCTTCACAGATACGCAGTATTTT. Protein sequence: CASSLEPNAFTDTQYF.

This chain links TRBV2 with TRBJ2-2; 7 bases match TRBD2. Germline V gene lookup returns CDR1 SNHLY and CDR2 FYNNEI. V lost 8 bases to trimming and J lost 3 bases; unmatched junction nucleotides: 6. This CDR3 has 14 residues. The CDR3 is CASVMGGDTGELFF. CDR3 sequence (DNA): TGTGCCAGCGTAATGGGGGGGGACACCGGGGAGCTGTTTTTT.

This clonotype was recorded at least ten times. This chain uses TRBV20-1 with TRBJ2-7; 8 bases are shared with TRBD2. The CDR3 covers 16 residues. Trimming cost V 6 bases and J 3 bases; bases outside gene matches: 16. Germline V gene data show CDR1 as DFQATT and CDR2 as SNEGSKA (reference sequence). The CDR3 bases are TGCAGTGCCGACCCGCGCTCGCGGGGGGCCGGCTACGAGCAGTACTTC. It codes for CSADPRSRGAGYEQYF.

This clonotype came up a few times. V gene TRBV30 combines with J gene TRBJ1-1, with a tentative D call TRBD1 (6 bases). The CDR3 extends over 15 amino acids. V was pared by 0 bases and J by 4 bases, with 15 bases between. CDR1 and CDR2 (germline): GTSNPN, SVGIG (reference sequence). CDR3 residues: CAWSVDQGTITEAFF. DNA for the CDR3: TGTGCCTGGAGTGTTGATCAGGGGACTATCACTGAAGCTTTCTTT.

This clonotype was counted only a few times. The gene calls are TRBV27 and TRBJ2-7; D unresolved. The germline V and J ends were trimmed by 7 bases and 3 bases, with 19 bases remaining between them. Germline CDR1 is MNHEY and CDR2 is SMNVEV (reference sequence). The CDR3 totals 15 residues. The CDR3 loop is CASTPNVDYLYEQYF. CDR3 in DNA: TGTGCCAGCACCCCCAACGTTGATTACCTCTACGAGCAGTACTTC.

This clonotype was recorded once. This chain connects TRBV19 to TRBJ2-1, with D possibly being TRBD1 or TRBD2 (6 bases each). There are 16 residues in the CDR3. Germline V lookup: CDR1 LNHDA, CDR2 SQIVND (reference sequence). Trimming took off 3 bases at V and 0 bases at J, with 12 bases between the two ends. CDR3 coding DNA: TGTGCCAGTAGTATCGGCGGGACAACCTCCTACAATGAGCAGTTCTTC. Translation: CASSIGGTTSYNEQFF.

As concerns this clonotype: Compared with germline, one end of the junction differs, possibly owing to a read error. The chain combines TRBV15 with TRBJ2-1; 9 bases fit TRBD2. CDR3 length: 16 residues. CDR1 and CDR2 from the germline V gene are LNHNV and YYDKDF (reference sequence). The CDR3 sequence is CATNRQLSGSYNEQFF. For the CDR3, the DNA is TGTGCCACCAACAGACAACTTAGCGGGAGCTACAATGAGCAGTTCTTC.

This clonotype was seen repeatedly, ten times or more. J is TRBJ2-7 and V is TRBV20-1; the match to TRBD2 covers 7 bases. The germline V gene encodes CDR1 DFQATT and CDR2 SNEGSKA (reference sequence). V was pared by 5 bases and J by 2 bases, with 3 bases of the junction left unmatched. This CDR3 is 12 amino acids long. This CDR3 reads CSAPAGAYEQYF. DNA of the CDR3: TGCAGTGCTCCTGCGGGGGCCTACGAGCAGTACTTC.

The V gene is TRBV7-2, the J gene TRBJ2-5, with 7 positions matching TRBD2. Per germline, CDR1 SGHTA and CDR2 FQGNSA. The CDR3 has 13 residues. The V gene end was trimmed by 5 bases and the J gene end by 3 bases; junction bases not matched to a gene: 3. The CDR3 DNA follows: TGTGCCAGCAGCCGAGGACTAGAAGAGACCCAGTACTTC. Residues: CASSRGLEETQYF.